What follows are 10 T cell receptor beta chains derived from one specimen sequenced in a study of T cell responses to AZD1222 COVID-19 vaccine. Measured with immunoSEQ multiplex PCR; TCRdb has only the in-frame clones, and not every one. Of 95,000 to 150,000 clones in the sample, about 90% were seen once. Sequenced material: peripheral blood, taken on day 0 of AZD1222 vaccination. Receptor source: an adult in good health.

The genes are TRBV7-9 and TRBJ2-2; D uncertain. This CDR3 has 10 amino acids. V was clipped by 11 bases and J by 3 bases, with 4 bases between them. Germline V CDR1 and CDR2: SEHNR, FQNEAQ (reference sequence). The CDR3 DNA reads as TGTGCCGCGGACACCGGGGAGCTGTTTTTT. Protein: CAADTGELFF.

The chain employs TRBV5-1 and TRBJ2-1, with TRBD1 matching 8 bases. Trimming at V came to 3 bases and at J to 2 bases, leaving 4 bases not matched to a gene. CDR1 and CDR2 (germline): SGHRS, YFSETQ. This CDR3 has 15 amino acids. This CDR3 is CASSWRQGTYNEQFF. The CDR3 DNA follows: TGCGCCAGCAGCTGGCGACAGGGGACCTACAATGAGCAGTTCTTC. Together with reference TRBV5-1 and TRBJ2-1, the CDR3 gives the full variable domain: KAGVTQTPRYLIKTRGQQVTLSCSPISGHRSVSWYQQTPGQGLQFLFEYFSETQRNKGNFPGRFSGRQFSNSRSEMNVSTLELGDSALYLCASSWRQGTYNEQFFGPGTRLTVL.

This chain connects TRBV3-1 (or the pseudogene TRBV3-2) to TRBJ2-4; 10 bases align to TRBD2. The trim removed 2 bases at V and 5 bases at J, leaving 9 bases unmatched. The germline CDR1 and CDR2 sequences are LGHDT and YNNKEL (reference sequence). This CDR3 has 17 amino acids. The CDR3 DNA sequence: TGTGCCAGCAGCCAAAGATCTAGCGGGGGCCCCCAAAACATTCAGTACTTC. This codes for CASSQRSSGGPQNIQYF.

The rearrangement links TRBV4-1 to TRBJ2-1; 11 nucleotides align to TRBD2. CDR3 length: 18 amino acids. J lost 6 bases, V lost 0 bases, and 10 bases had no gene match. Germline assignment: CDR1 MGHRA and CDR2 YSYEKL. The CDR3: CASSQEGIAGGPVNEQFF. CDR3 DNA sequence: TGCGCCAGCAGCCAAGAGGGAATAGCGGGGGGGCCAGTCAATGAGCAGTTCTTC.

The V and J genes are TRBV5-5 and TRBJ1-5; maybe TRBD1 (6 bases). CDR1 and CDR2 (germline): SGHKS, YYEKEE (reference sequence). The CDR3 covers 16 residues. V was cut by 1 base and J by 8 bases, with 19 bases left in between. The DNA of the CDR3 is TGTGCCAGCAGCTTGCGGGGGCCGCCGGCGGAGGAGCCCCAGCATTTT. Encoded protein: CASSLRGPPAEEPQHF.

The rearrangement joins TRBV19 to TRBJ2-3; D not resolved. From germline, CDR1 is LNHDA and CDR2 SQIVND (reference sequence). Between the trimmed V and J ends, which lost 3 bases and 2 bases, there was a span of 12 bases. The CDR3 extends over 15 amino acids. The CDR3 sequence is CASSMGVIHTDTQYF. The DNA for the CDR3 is TGTGCCAGTAGTATGGGCGTTATCCACACAGATACGCAGTATTTT.

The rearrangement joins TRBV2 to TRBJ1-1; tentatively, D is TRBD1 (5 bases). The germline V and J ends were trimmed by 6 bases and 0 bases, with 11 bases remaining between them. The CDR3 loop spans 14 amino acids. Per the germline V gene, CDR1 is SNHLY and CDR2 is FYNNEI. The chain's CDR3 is CASSVEGMNTEAFF. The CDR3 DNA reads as TGTGCCAGCAGCGTGGAGGGGATGAACACTGAAGCTTTCTTT.

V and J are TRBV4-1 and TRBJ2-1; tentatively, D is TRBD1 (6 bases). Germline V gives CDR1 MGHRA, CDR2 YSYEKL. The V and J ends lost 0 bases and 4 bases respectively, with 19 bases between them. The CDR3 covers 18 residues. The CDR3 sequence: CASSQDLMGLGQYNEQFF. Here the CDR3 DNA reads TGCGCCAGCAGCCAAGATCTCATGGGGCTCGGACAGTACAATGAGCAGTTCTTC.

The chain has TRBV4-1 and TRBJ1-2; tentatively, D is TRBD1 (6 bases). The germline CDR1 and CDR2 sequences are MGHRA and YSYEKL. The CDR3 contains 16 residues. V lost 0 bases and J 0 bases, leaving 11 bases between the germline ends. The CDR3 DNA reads TGCGCCAGCAGCCAAGATAATGGGACACCTAACTATGGCTACACCTTC. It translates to CASSQDNGTPNYGYTF.

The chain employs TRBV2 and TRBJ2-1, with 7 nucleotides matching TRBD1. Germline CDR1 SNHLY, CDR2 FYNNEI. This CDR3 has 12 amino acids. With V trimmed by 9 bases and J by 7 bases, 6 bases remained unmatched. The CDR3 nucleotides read TGTGCCAGGACAGGGCCGGAAAATGAGCAGTTCTTC. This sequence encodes CARTGPENEQFF.